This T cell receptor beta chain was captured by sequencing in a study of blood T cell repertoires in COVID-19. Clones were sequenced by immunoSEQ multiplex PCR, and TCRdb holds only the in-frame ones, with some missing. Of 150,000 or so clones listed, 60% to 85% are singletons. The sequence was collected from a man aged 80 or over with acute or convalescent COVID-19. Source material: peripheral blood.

The CDR3 loop reads CASSPMRQGYGYTF. The CDR3 bases are TGCGCCAGCAGCCCAATGAGACAGGGCTATGGCTACACCTTC. V usage is TRBV5-1 and J usage is TRBJ1-2; 7 bases match TRBD1. Germline trimming cut 4 bases from V and 4 bases from J; bases unmatched to any gene: 7. There are 14 residues in the CDR3. CDR1 is SGHRS and CDR2 is YFSETQ in the germline V gene.